This TCR beta chain was recovered during a study of technical replicates of blood from a few donors listed by TCRdb under 2017. As regards this clone: What antigen it recognizes has not been identified. No base quality information exists; no much larger clone differs at one position.

From cysteine to phenylalanine, the CDR3 is 13 amino acids long. Here the CDR3 DNA is all that survives: 39 bases in frame from base 1. For CDR1 and CDR2, the germline V gene lists SGHVS and FQNEAQ. For this chain, trimming is 5 bases at the V end and 4 bases at the J end, and the number of junction bases without a gene match is 4. The library came from the immunoSEQ multiplex PCR assay. TCRdb carries this immuneACCESS record with in-frame sequences only. Its versions omit some clonotypes, under half of them owing to an unresolved V gene in the studies checked, with the rest unexplained. The sample records fewer than 100,000 clones, 89% of which are singletons. Jointly, the top ten make up 0.35% to 0.5% of the sample.

The sequence was collected from a human donor in good health. The chain was built from TRBV7-8 and TRBJ1-2; TRBD1 matches 7 bases in the middle. The specimen was T cells isolated from PBMCs. The nucleotide sequence is given as TGTGCCAGCAGCCCCCGGACAGGCTATGGCTACACCTTC. Translated, this gives CASSPRTGYGYTF.